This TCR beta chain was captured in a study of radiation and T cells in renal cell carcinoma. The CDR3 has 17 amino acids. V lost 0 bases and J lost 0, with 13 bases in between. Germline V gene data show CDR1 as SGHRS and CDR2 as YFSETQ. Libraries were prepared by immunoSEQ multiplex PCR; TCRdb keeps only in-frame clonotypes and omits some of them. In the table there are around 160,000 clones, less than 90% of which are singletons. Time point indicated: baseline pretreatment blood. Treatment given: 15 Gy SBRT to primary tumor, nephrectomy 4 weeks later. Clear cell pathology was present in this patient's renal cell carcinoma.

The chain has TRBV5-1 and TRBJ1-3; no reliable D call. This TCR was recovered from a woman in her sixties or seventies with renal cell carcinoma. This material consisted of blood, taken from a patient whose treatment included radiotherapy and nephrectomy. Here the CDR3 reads CASSLGERHFSGNTIYF. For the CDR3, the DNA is TGCGCCAGCAGCTTGGGAGAAAGACACTTCTCTGGAAACACCATATATTTT.